This T cell receptor beta chain was documented in a study of T cells in Graves' hyperthyroidism and ophthalmopathy. The study, taken as a whole, reports: For ophthalmopathy, model prediction preceded onset by a median roughly 5.9 months.

There were TCR beta CDR3 regions amplified from RNA transcripts. The study used the HTBI primer set for a first-round RT-PCR of the TCR CDR3. TCRdb fed the multiplex PCR reads into MiXCR, producing one record per CDR3 protein. The data show around 300,000 distinct CDR3 sequences, 22% seen once. This clonotype turned up a few times. Antigen: not known. V lost 0 bases and J lost 0, with 14 bases in between. The CDR3 length is 18 residues. Germline V lookup: CDR1 SEHNR, CDR2 FQNEAQ (reference sequence). The sequencing sample was made of blood. The chain combines TRBV7-9 with TRBJ1-4; D not resolved. The receptor was isolated from a man between 25 and 39 years old with Graves' ophthalmopathy. The CDR3 DNA is TGTGCCAGCAGCTTAGCGAGGTTGGGCGGAACAACTAATGAAAAACTGTTTTTT. Protein product: CASSLARLGGTTNEKLFF.